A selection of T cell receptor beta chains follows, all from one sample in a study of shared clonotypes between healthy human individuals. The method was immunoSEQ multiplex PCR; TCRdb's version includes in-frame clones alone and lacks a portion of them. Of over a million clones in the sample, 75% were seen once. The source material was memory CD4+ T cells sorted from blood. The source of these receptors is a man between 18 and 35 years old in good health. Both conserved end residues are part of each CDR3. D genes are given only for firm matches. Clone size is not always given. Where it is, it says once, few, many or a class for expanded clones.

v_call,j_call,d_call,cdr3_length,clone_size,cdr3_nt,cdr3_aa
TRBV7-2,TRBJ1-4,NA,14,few,TGTGCCAGCAGCTTGGACCGTACTTCTGAAAAACTGTTTTTT,CASSLDRTSEKLFF
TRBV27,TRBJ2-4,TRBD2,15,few,TGTGCCAGCAGTTCAGCGGGGGGTTCCAAAAACATTCAGTACTTC,CASSSAGGSKNIQYF
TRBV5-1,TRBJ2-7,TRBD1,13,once,TGCGCCAGCAGCCCCGGACAGGGGGCAGTGCAGTACTTC,CASSPGQGAVQYF
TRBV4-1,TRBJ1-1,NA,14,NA,TGCGCCAGCAGCCAACCGGGACGAAACACTGAAGCTTTCTTT,CASSQPGRNTEAFF
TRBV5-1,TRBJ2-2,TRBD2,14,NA,TGCGCCAGCAGCTTGGGACTAGCTGTCGGGGAGCTGTTTTTT,CASSLGLAVGELFF
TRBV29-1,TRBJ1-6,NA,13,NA,TGCAGCGCCCAGAGCTCCTATAATTCACCCCTCCACTTT,CSAQSSYNSPLHF
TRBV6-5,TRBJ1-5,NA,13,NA,TGTGCCAGTTCCCGGGCAAGCAATCAGCCCCAGCATTTT,CASSRASNQPQHF
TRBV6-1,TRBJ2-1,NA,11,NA,TGTGCCAGCAGTGAAATAAGGGAGCAGTTCTTC,CASSEIREQFF
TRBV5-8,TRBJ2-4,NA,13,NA,TGTGCCAGCAGCTTGGACACAATCAACATTCAGTACTTC,CASSLDTINIQYF
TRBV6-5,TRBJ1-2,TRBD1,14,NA,TGTGCCAGCAGAGGACAGGGGGCTTCCTATGGCTACACCTTC,CASRGQGASYGYTF
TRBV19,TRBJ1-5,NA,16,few,TGTGCCAGTAGTATAGGAGGGGTCCAAAGCAATCAGCCCCAGCATTTT,CASSIGGVQSNQPQHF
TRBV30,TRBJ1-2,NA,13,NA,TGTGCCTGGAGCCGGGAGGGCTACTATGGCTACACCTTC,CAWSREGYYGYTF
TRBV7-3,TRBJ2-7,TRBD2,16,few,TGTGCCAGCAGCGAATCGGGACTAGCGGGGATGGACGAGCAGTACTTC,CASSESGLAGMDEQYF
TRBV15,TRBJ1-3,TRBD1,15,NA,TGTGCCACCAGCAGTACAGGGGTGGCTGGAAACACCATATATTTT,CATSSTGVAGNTIYF
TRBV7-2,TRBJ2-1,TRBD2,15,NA,TGTGCCAGCAGCCACCCTACTAGCGGACATAATGAGCAGTTCTTC,CASSHPTSGHNEQFF
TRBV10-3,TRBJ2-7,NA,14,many,TGTGCCATCAGTGAGGAGGAGGGTATCCACGAGCAGTACTTC,CAISEEEGIHEQYF
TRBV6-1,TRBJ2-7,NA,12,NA,TGTGCCAGCAGAACGGTGGTGCGCGAGCAGTACTTC,CASRTVVREQYF
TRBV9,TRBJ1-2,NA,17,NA,TGTGCCAGCAGTTCTACCTTTAATCTCCACTTCAACTATGGCTACACCTTC,CASSSTFNLHFNYGYTF
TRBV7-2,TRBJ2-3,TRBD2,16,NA,TGTGCCAGCAGCTTATTTGGAGCGGGGGACACAGATACGCAGTATTTT,CASSLFGAGDTDTQYF
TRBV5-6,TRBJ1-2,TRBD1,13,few,TGTGCCAGCACAAGCTCAGGGGGCCATGGCTACACCTTC,CASTSSGGHGYTF
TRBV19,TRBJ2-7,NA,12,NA,TGTGCCAGTAGTATGAGTAAGGGAGAGCAGTACTTC,CASSMSKGEQYF
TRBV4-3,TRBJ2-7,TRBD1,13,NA,TGCGCCAGCAGACAAAAACAGGGGTGCGAGCAGTACTTC,CASRQKQGCEQYF
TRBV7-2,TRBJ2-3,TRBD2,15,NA,TGTGCCAGCAGCCCTCGGACTAGCGACACAGATACGCAGTATTTT,CASSPRTSDTDTQYF
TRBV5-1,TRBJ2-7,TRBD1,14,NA,TGCGCCAGCAGACCCGGGACAGGAAGCTACGAGCAGTACTTC,CASRPGTGSYEQYF
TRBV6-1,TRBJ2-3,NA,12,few,TGTGCCAGCAGCGGATCCACAGATACGCAGTATTTT,CASSGSTDTQYF
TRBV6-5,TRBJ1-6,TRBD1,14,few,TGTGCCAGCAGGCGGACAGGGAGGGATTCACCCCTCCACTTT,CASRRTGRDSPLHF
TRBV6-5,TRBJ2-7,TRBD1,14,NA,TGTGCCAGCACCAGGGGCACAGGGGGCGACGAGCAGTACTTC,CASTRGTGGDEQYF
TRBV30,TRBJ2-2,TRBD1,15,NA,TGTGCCTGGAGTCCCGGGACAGGGGGCATCGGGGAGCTGTTTTTT,CAWSPGTGGIGELFF
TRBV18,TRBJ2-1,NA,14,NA,TGTGCCAGCTCAACTACAAACTCCTACAATGAGCAGTTCTTC,CASSTTNSYNEQFF
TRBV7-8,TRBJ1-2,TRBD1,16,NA,TGTGCCAGCAGCGCCCGGGACAGGGGGGGACGGTATGGCTACACCTTC,CASSARDRGGRYGYTF
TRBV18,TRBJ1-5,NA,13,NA,TGTGCCAGCTCACCGGTGGGAGATCAGCCCCAGCATTTT,CASSPVGDQPQHF
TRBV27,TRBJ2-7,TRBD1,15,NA,TGTGCCAGCAGTTTATTAGGGACAGTAACCTACGAGCAGTACTTC,CASSLLGTVTYEQYF
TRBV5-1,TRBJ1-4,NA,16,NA,TGCGCCAGCAGCTTCCGGGGGTGGCAAACTAATGAAAAACTGTTTTTT,CASSFRGWQTNEKLFF
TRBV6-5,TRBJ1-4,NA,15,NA,TGTGCCAGCAGCCGGGGGCGGACCGTCAATGAAAAACTGTTTTTT,CASSRGRTVNEKLFF
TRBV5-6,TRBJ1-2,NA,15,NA,TGTGCCAGCAGCTTGTCACAGGGATACAGCCATGGCTACACCTTC,CASSLSQGYSHGYTF
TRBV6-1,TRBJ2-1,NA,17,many,TGTGCCAGCAGTGAACTGTATTATTTGGTGGGAACCGGTGAGCAGTTCTTC,CASSELYYLVGTGEQFF
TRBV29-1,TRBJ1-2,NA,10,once,TGCAGCGTCGGGACACCTGGCTACACCTTC,CSVGTPGYTF
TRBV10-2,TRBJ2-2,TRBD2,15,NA,TGCGCCAGCCAGTTTAGCGGGAGCGACACCGGGGAGCTGTTTTTT,CASQFSGSDTGELFF
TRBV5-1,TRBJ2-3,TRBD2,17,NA,TGCGCCAGCAGCCGACAACTAGCGGGGGGTCTACCAGATACGCAGTATTTT,CASSRQLAGGLPDTQYF
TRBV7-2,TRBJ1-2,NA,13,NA,TGTGCCAGCAGCCCAGACAGTGTCGTACGCTACACCTTC,CASSPDSVVRYTF
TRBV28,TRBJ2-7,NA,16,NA,TGTGCCAGCAGTCCAACCGATTACCTGGCTTCCTACGAGCAGTACTTC,CASSPTDYLASYEQYF